Presented here are 30 T cell receptor beta chains from one specimen sequenced in a study of shared clonotypes between healthy human individuals. Sequencing used immunoSEQ multiplex PCR; TCRdb keeps in-frame clones, though not all of them. The sample records 640,000 or so clones, 55% to 75% being singletons. Sequenced input: memory CD4+ T cells sorted from blood. Subset: CD45RA-negative fraction. The receptors here all came from a woman aged 25 to 39 in good health.

J is TRBJ2-5 and V is TRBV6-6; 10 positions match TRBD2. Unmatched junction bases numbered 8, after V lost 6 bases and J lost 4 bases. Germline V gene sequence: CDR1 MNHNY, CDR2 SVGAGI (reference sequence). This CDR3 is 15 amino acids long. CDR3 DNA sequence: TGTGCCAGCAGAAAGCTAGCGGGAGTATCAGAGACCCAGTACTTC. Translated: CASRKLAGVSETQYF.

CDR3 in amino acids: CASSQLGADTQYF. CDR3 nucleotide sequence: TGTGCCAGCAGTCAACTGGGGGCCGATACGCAGTATTTT. The chain couples TRBV7-3 to TRBJ2-3, with D possibly being TRBD1 (6 bases). The germline CDR1 and CDR2 sequences are SGHTA and FQGTGA. V shed 6 bases and J shed 6 bases, with 13 bases lying between them. This CDR3 is built from 13 residues.

The genes are TRBV28 and TRBJ1-2, with D maybe TRBD1 (5 bases). V was pared by 7 bases and J by 8 bases, with 11 bases between. Germline V CDR1 and CDR2: MDHEN, SYDVKM. The length of the CDR3 is 11 residues. The CDR3 DNA is TGTGCCAGCAATGGGGCTTTCGGCTACACCTTC. Translated, it gives CASNGAFGYTF.

The chain is built from TRBV28 and TRBJ2-7; 7 bases fit TRBD2. This CDR3 has 13 amino acids. V was pared by 7 bases and J by 2 bases, with 5 bases of the junction left unmatched. Germline loops: CDR1 MDHEN, CDR2 SYDVKM. The CDR3 bases are TGTGCCAGCATGGGGGAGGGGACCTACGAGCAGTACTTC. Translation: CASMGEGTYEQYF.

This clone was seen a handful of times. The junction and the germline gene differ at one end; a read error may be behind it. Other nucleotide sequences from this sample produce the same CDR3. The chain employs TRBV4-1 and TRBJ1-2; 9 bases map to TRBD1. The CDR3 length is 14 residues. Per germline, CDR1 MGHRA and CDR2 YSYEKL. The CDR3 bases are TGCGCCAGCAGTCAAGCGGGACAGGGAGCCGGCTACACCTTC. It translates to CASSQAGQGAGYTF.

V usage is TRBV9 and J usage is TRBJ2-2, with D uncertain. V lost 4 bases and J lost 0, with 13 bases in between. The CDR3 consists of 16 residues. Germline CDR1 reads SGDLS; CDR2 reads YYNGEE. The CDR3 here is CASSPERGTNTGELFF. CDR3 nucleotide sequence: TGTGCCAGCAGCCCCGAGAGAGGAACGAACACCGGGGAGCTGTTTTTT.

This clone occurred a few times. V usage is TRBV21-1 and J usage is TRBJ2-7; the table's D call of TRBD2 was not tested on the DNA. TRBV21-1 is a known pseudogene. There are 20 residues in the CDR3. The CDR3, as DNA: TGTGCCAGCCGGGACCCCTCGCGGCTCTCCTTTACTAGCGGGGGATACGAGCAGTACTTC. As protein: CASRDPSRLSFTSGGYEQYF.

The genes are TRBV18 and TRBJ2-5; the D gene is possibly TRBD1 (6 bases). This CDR3 has 15 residues. Germline assignment: CDR1 KGHSH and CDR2 LQKENI. The V end was cut by 3 bases, the J end by 2 bases, with 13 bases between. CDR3 in DNA: TGTGCCAGCTCACCTTTTTCTGGACAGCAAGAGACCCAGTACTTC. It is translated as CASSPFSGQQETQYF.

The chain recombines TRBV6-1 with TRBJ1-4; tentative D call: TRBD1 (5 bases). CDR1 and CDR2 from the germline V gene are MNHNS and SASEGT. Trimming shortened V by 4 bases and J by 0 bases, and 15 bases separated the two germline ends. This CDR3 has 17 residues. The CDR3, as DNA: TGTGCCAGCAGTGGCAGGGTATTGGGTACAACTAATGAAAAACTGTTTTTT. This sequence encodes CASSGRVLGTTNEKLFF.

The V gene is TRBV11-3, the J gene TRBJ2-2; D possibly uses TRBD1 or TRBD2 (5 bases each). Germline V CDR1 and CDR2: SGHNT, YENEEA. The V and J ends lost 3 bases and 4 bases respectively, with 15 bases between them. The CDR3 length is 16 residues. The CDR3 DNA follows: TGTGCCAGCAGCTTTAACCTAGGGACCGCCACCGGGGAGCTGTTTTTT. It codes for CASSFNLGTATGELFF.

The chain is built from TRBV27 and TRBJ1-2; D unresolved. The CDR3 spans 13 residues. The germline CDR1 and CDR2 sequences are MNHEY and SMNVEV (reference sequence). With 4 bases removed from V and 7 bases from J, the gap between germline ends came to 13 bases. The CDR3 region has the DNA TGTGCCAGCAGTTCCATCGGGTTCCTTGGCTACACCTTC. It yields the protein CASSSIGFLGYTF.

The chain's CDR3 is CASSPEGLAVETQYF. The CDR3 coding sequence is TGTGCCAGCTCACCGGAGGGACTAGCCGTAGAGACCCAGTACTTC. V gene TRBV18 combines with J gene TRBJ2-5, with TRBD2 matching over 9 bases. The CDR3 loop spans 15 amino acids. Unmatched junction bases numbered 6, after V lost 3 bases and J lost 4 bases. CDR1 is KGHSH, CDR2 LQKENI, per germline. Drawing the rest from reference TRBV18 and TRBJ2-5, the complete variable domain is NAGVMQNPRHLVRRRGQEARLRCSPMKGHSHVYWYRQLPEEGLKFMVYLQKENIIDESGMPKERFSAEFPKEGPSILRIQQVVRGDSAAYFCASSPEGLAVETQYFGPGTRLLVL.

With regard to this clone: Other DNA sequences in this specimen translate into the identical CDR3. J is TRBJ2-3 and V is TRBV14; possibly TRBD2 for D (6 bases). The CDR3 has 16 amino acids. V was shortened by 1 base and J by 0 bases, with 11 bases between the two germline ends. Germline CDR1 is SGHDN and CDR2 is FVKESK. For the CDR3, the DNA is TGTGCCAGCAGCCAAGTCGGGGGAGCCAGCACAGATACGCAGTATTTT. It is translated as CASSQVGGASTDTQYF.

This sequence joins TRBV6-5 and TRBJ1-2, with TRBD1 identical over 10 bases. CDR1 is MNHEY and CDR2 is SVGAGI in the germline V gene. V was clipped by 4 bases and J by 3 bases; unmatched bases: 5. The CDR3 is made up of 15 amino acids. CDR3 DNA sequence: TGTGCCAGCAGTTCCCGGGACAGGGGCCACTATGGCTACACCTTC. As protein: CASSSRDRGHYGYTF.

Comments on this clone: Other nucleotide sequences from this sample produce the same CDR3. The chain combines TRBV7-9 with TRBJ2-5; TRBD2 agrees at 8 bases. V shed 5 bases and J 1 base; nucleotides not matched to a gene: 3. The CDR3 covers 14 residues. In germline, CDR1 is SEHNR, CDR2 FQNEAQ (reference sequence). The CDR3 nucleotides read TGTGCCAGCAGCCTTAGCGGGACCCAAGAGACCCAGTACTTC. Translating gives CASSLSGTQETQYF.

The genes are TRBV18 and TRBJ1-2; maybe TRBD1 (5 bases). In germline, CDR1 is KGHSH, CDR2 LQKENI. The CDR3 runs to 15 residues. The V end lost 1 base, the J end lost 2 bases, and 11 bases lay between the germline ends. The CDR3 sequence is CASSPLRQINYGYTF. The CDR3 nucleotides read TGTGCCAGCTCACCACTTCGACAGATAAACTATGGCTACACCTTC.

V is TRBV6-5 and J is TRBJ2-5; D unresolved. V was trimmed by 0 bases and J by 0 bases, leaving 11 bases between them. The CDR3 has 16 residues. Germline V gene lookup returns CDR1 MNHEY and CDR2 SVGAGI. The CDR3 sequence is CASSYSFAHNQETQYF. DNA for the CDR3: TGTGCCAGCAGTTACTCCTTCGCACATAACCAAGAGACCCAGTACTTC.

V and J are TRBV6-6 and TRBJ1-2, with 10 bases aligning to TRBD1. Germline V CDR1 and CDR2: MNHNY, SVGAGI (reference sequence). The CDR3 is 16 residues long. V gave up 5 bases and J gave up 3 bases; unmatched junction bases: 9. The CDR3 loop reads CASSTKGGQGDYGYTF. Here the CDR3 DNA reads TGTGCCAGCAGTACTAAAGGCGGACAGGGGGACTATGGCTACACCTTC.

The genes are TRBV12-5 and TRBJ2-7; 7 bases match TRBD2. The germline V gene encodes CDR1 LGHNT and CDR2 FRNRAP. Trimming removed 5 bases from V and 7 bases from J; junction bases left unmatched: 8. CDR3 length: 13 amino acids. The CDR3 loop is CASGPPGGGEQYF. As DNA, the CDR3 is TGTGCTAGTGGTCCTCCGGGGGGTGGTGAGCAGTACTTC.

The V call is TRBV25-1, the J call TRBJ2-2, with D uncertain. Germline lookup yields CDR1 MGHDK and CDR2 SYGVNS. With 5 bases removed from V and 5 bases from J, the gap between germline ends came to 12 bases. There are 14 residues in the CDR3. DNA of the CDR3: TGTGCCAGCAGTTATAAAGCTCGGACCGGGGAGCTGTTTTTT. It is translated as CASSYKARTGELFF. The variable domain in full, completed from reference TRBV25-1 and TRBJ2-2, reads EADIYQTPRYLVIGTGKKITLECSQTMGHDKMYWYQQDPGMELHLIHYSYGVNSTEKGDLSSESTVSRIRTEHFPLTLESARPSHTSQYLCASSYKARTGELFFGEGSRLTVL.

This sequence joins TRBV19 and TRBJ2-1; TRBD2 agrees at 7 bases. The CDR3 contains 16 residues. Trimming removed 9 bases from V and 3 bases from J; junction bases left unmatched: 14. CDR1 is LNHDA, CDR2 SQIVND, per germline (reference sequence). CDR3 coding DNA: TGTGCCAGCAATAATTATGGCGGGAGTGGCTACAATGAGCAGTTCTTC. Protein: CASNNYGGSGYNEQFF. Variable domain in full (rest from reference TRBV19 and TRBJ2-1): DGGITQSPKYLFRKEGQNVTLSCEQNLNHDAMYWYRQDPGQGLRLIYYSQIVNDFQKGDIAEGYSVSREKKESFPLTVTSAQKNPTAFYLCASNNYGGSGYNEQFFGPGTRLTVL.

V and J are TRBV5-1 and TRBJ2-1; 7 bases fit TRBD2. CDR1 and CDR2 (germline): SGHRS, YFSETQ. Trimming cost V 4 bases and J 8 bases; bases outside gene matches: 18. The CDR3 contains 17 residues. CDR3 amino acids: CASSTKKSETGRDEQFF. CDR3 nucleotide sequence: TGCGCCAGCAGCACCAAGAAAAGCGAGACGGGGAGGGATGAGCAGTTCTTC. The full variable domain, completed using reference TRBV5-1 and TRBJ2-1, is KAGVTQTPRYLIKTRGQQVTLSCSPISGHRSVSWYQQTPGQGLQFLFEYFSETQRNKGNFPGRFSGRQFSNSRSEMNVSTLELGDSALYLCASSTKKSETGRDEQFFGPGTRLTVL.

The chain has TRBV5-1 and TRBJ2-3, with D perhaps TRBD2 (5 bases). The length of the CDR3 is 18 residues. The germline CDR1 and CDR2 sequences are SGHRS and YFSETQ. The V end was cut by 0 bases, the J end by 0 bases, with 17 bases between. The CDR3 DNA reads TGCGCCAGCAGCTTGGAGATGGCTAGCAGATCTAGCACAGATACGCAGTATTTT. Translating it yields CASSLEMASRSSTDTQYF.

This chain joins TRBV6-5 and TRBJ2-7; no clear D. The CDR3 is 15 amino acids. V was pared by 5 bases and J by 0 bases, with 14 bases between. Germline lookup yields CDR1 MNHEY and CDR2 SVGAGI. The CDR3 DNA follows: TGTGCCAGCAGTCCCCGGACCCGGAGCTCCTACGAGCAGTACTTC. Encoded protein: CASSPRTRSSYEQYF.

In its sample, this clone was seen a few times. The rearrangement joins TRBV9 to TRBJ2-1; D could derive from TRBD1 or TRBD2 (5 bases each). Trimming removed 3 bases at V and 6 bases at J, with 16 bases between. Germline V gives CDR1 SGDLS, CDR2 YYNGEE. The CDR3 sequence is 15 residues long. CDR3 DNA sequence: TGTGCCAGCAGCGGGGACCTTTCGATTACCAATGAGCAGTTCTTC. Its translation is CASSGDLSITNEQFF.

A remark on this clone: This may stem from a read error, because a much larger clone lies one nucleotide away. This chain links TRBV27 with TRBJ2-5, with TRBD1 matching over 8 bases. CDR3 length: 13 amino acids. The V gene end was trimmed by 5 bases and the J gene end by 5 bases; junction bases not matched to a gene: 4. The germline V gene encodes CDR1 MNHEY and CDR2 SMNVEV (reference sequence). The CDR3 region is CASSRQGMETQYF. CDR3 sequence (DNA): TGTGCCAGCAGTCGACAGGGGATGGAGACCCAGTACTTC.

V is TRBV11-3 and J is TRBJ2-2; TRBD2 matches at 7 bases. This CDR3 has 16 amino acids. V was pared by 4 bases and J by 1 base, with 6 bases of the junction left unmatched. Germline CDR1 and CDR2: SGHNT and YENEEA. The CDR3 sequence is CASSSSGGLNTGELFF. The DNA for the CDR3 is TGTGCCAGCAGCTCGTCGGGGGGATTGAACACCGGGGAGCTGTTTTTT.

The rearrangement uses TRBV19 and TRBJ2-7, with no clear D. Trimming cost V 5 bases and J 6 bases, with 14 bases left between them. Germline-derived CDR1 and CDR2 are LNHDA and SQIVND (reference sequence). This CDR3 comprises 13 residues. The DNA of the CDR3 is TGTGCCAGTAGTTACGTTTCAGCATCCGAGCAGTACTTC. It yields the protein CASSYVSASEQYF.

V and J are TRBV29-1 and TRBJ2-1; D possibly corresponds to TRBD2 (5 bases). V was cut by 6 bases and J by 0 bases, with 9 bases left in between. Germline assignment: CDR1 SQVTM and CDR2 ANQGSEA. The CDR3 length is 13 residues. As DNA, the CDR3 is TGCAGCGTGACTAAGAGCTCCTACAATGAGCAGTTCTTC. This encodes CSVTKSSYNEQFF.

J is TRBJ1-5 and V is TRBV6-6; unclear D gene. The germline gives CDR1 MNHNY, CDR2 SVGAGI (reference sequence). Trimming shortened V by 6 bases and J by 7 bases, and 13 bases separated the two germline ends. This CDR3 has 13 amino acids. CDR3 in DNA: TGTGCCAGCAGCGCACAAGAGAACCAGCCCCAGCATTTT. This encodes CASSAQENQPQHF.